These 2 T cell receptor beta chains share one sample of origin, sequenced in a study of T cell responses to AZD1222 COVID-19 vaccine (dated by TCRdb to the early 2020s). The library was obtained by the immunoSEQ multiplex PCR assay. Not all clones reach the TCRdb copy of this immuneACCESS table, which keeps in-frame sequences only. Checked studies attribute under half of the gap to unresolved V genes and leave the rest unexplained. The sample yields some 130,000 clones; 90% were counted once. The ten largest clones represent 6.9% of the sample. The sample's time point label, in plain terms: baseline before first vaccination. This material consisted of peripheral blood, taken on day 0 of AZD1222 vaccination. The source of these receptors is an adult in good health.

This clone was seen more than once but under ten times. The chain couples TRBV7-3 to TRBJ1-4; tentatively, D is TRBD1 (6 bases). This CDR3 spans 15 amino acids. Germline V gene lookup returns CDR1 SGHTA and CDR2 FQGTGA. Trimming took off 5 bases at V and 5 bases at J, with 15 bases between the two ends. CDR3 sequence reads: CASSATGTQNEKLFF. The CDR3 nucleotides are TGTGCCAGCAGCGCCACCGGGACACAGAATGAAAAACTGTTTTTT.

CDR3 DNA sequence: TGTGCCTCAGGCCCTAAAAACATTCAGTACTTC. Amino acid sequence: CASGPKNIQYF. The V gene is TRBV27, the J gene TRBJ2-4; D is uncertain. The CDR3 extends over 11 amino acids. Germline CDR1 MNHEY, CDR2 SMNVEV (reference sequence). Deletions cut 11 bases from V and 4 bases from J, with 9 bases between.